Below are 29 T cell receptor beta chains sequenced from a single sample in a study of graft-versus-host responses after intestinal transplantation. Measured with immunoSEQ multiplex PCR; TCRdb has only the in-frame clones, and not every one. The sample has about 14,000 clones; 30% to 40% are singletons. Responders (around 200,000, CFSE-labeled) were co-plated with around 200,000 irradiated, violet-dye-labeled stimulators. The source material was alloreactive CD8+ T cells from a mixed lymphocyte reaction culture, sampled before intestinal transplant. As for subset: CFSE-low proliferating T cells sorted from approximately six-day pre-transplant mixed lymphocyte reaction (GvH or HvG direction). These receptor sequences come from a human patient who received an intestinal transplant.

This clone is categorized as medium-sized. The CDR3 nucleotides are TGTGCCAGCAGTTACTCAACTTGGGCCGTGAACACTGAAGCTTTCTTT. Amino acid sequence: CASSYSTWAVNTEAFF. The chain has TRBV6-5 and TRBJ1-1; D gene unclear. CDR3 length: 16 residues. Trimming took 0 bases from V and 0 from J, leaving 11 bases between them. Germline V gene data show CDR1 as MNHEY and CDR2 as SVGAGI.

The chain has TRBV5-3 and TRBJ2-3; D possibly corresponds to TRBD2 (6 bases). TRBV5-3 is placed among ORFs of uncertain function. The CDR3 length is 13 residues. The germline V and J ends were trimmed by 0 bases and 7 bases, with 9 bases remaining between them. The CDR3: CARSLGRGYTQYF. The CDR3 DNA is TGTGCCAGAAGCTTGGGGCGGGGCTATACGCAGTATTTT.

V is TRBV4-1 and J is TRBJ1-2; 8 bases match TRBD1. J was trimmed by 2 bases and V by 1 base; bases with no gene match: 3. The CDR3 sequence is 15 residues long. Germline assignment: CDR1 MGHRA and CDR2 YSYEKL. The CDR3 region has the DNA TGCGCCAGCAGCCAAGTTGCAGGGGGCAACTATGGCTACACCTTC. Translated: CASSQVAGGNYGYTF.

The chain combines TRBV5-1 with TRBJ1-3; 8 bases fit TRBD1. Germline V CDR1 and CDR2: SGHRS, YFSETQ. J gave up 4 bases and V 0 bases, and 6 bases lay outside the gene matches. This CDR3 has 16 amino acids. For the CDR3, the DNA is TGCGCCAGCAGCTTGGCAGACAGGGGTGTAGGAAACACCATATATTTT. Translated, it gives CASSLADRGVGNTIYF.

The rearrangement uses TRBV9 and TRBJ2-2; D uncertain. V was clipped by 0 bases and J by 1 base, with 7 bases between them. Germline CDR1 is SGDLS and CDR2 is YYNGEE. The CDR3 consists of 15 residues. The CDR3 protein is CASSVDRLNTGELFF. Written as DNA, the CDR3 is TGTGCCAGCAGCGTAGATCGGTTGAACACCGGGGAGCTGTTTTTT.

V and J are TRBV19 and TRBJ1-2, with no clear D. Per the germline V gene, CDR1 is LNHDA and CDR2 is SQIVND (reference sequence). This CDR3 spans 14 amino acids. Trimming removed 2 bases from V and 2 bases from J, with 9 bases in between. The CDR3 loop is CASSIYSGNYGYTF. CDR3 nucleotides: TGTGCCAGTAGTATATACTCGGGGAACTATGGCTACACCTTC.

The sample holds a few counts of this clone. The J gene is TRBJ1-1, the V gene TRBV11-2, with a tentative D call TRBD1 (5 bases). The CDR3 extends over 12 amino acids. V lost 5 bases to trimming and J lost 6 bases, with 10 bases between them. From germline, CDR1 is SGHAT and CDR2 FQNNGV. CDR3 region: CASSHRQPEAFF. In DNA form, the CDR3 reads TGTGCCAGCAGCCATCGACAGCCTGAAGCTTTCTTT. The entire variable domain, with the rest obtained from reference TRBV11-2 and TRBJ1-1, is as follows: EAGVAQSPRYKIIEKRQSVAFWCNPISGHATLYWYQQILGQGPKLLIQFQNNGVVDDSQLPKDRFSAERLKGVDSTLKIQPAKLEDSAVYLCASSHRQPEAFFGQGTRLTVV.

This clone appeared a few times. This CDR3 is also generated by other DNA sequences in the sample. The CDR3 DNA is TGTGCCAGCAGCTTAGGGAGCACTGAAGCTTTCTTT. Translated: CASSLGSTEAFF. The chain has TRBV13 and TRBJ1-1; D not certain. The CDR3 is 12 residues long. Germline V gene data show CDR1 as PRHDT and CDR2 as FYEKMQ (reference sequence). The V gene lost 0 bases and the J gene lost 4 bases, with 3 bases spanning the gap.

The chain combines TRBV11-2 with TRBJ2-7; TRBD1 matches 7 bases. The CDR3 totals 14 residues. Trimming cost V 1 base and J 5 bases; bases outside gene matches: 5. Per the germline V gene, CDR1 is SGHAT and CDR2 is FQNNGV. This CDR3 reads CASSLVTGSDEQYF. CDR3 coding DNA: TGTGCCAGCAGCTTAGTGACAGGGTCGGACGAGCAGTACTTC.

This clone has only one observation. V is TRBV4-1 and J is TRBJ2-3; 8 bases are shared with TRBD1. V shed 1 base and J 6 bases; nucleotides not matched to a gene: 6. CDR1 MGHRA and CDR2 YSYEKL come from the germline V gene. The CDR3 is 15 residues long. The CDR3 DNA follows: TGCGCCAGCAGCCAAGTTCAGGGGGCGGTGGATACGCAGTATTTT. Its translation is CASSQVQGAVDTQYF.

The chain carries TRBV5-1 and TRBJ2-7; TRBD2 matches 8 bases. The germline CDR1 and CDR2 sequences are SGHRS and YFSETQ. CDR3 length equals 17 residues. The V and J ends lost 0 bases and 0 bases, in that order; junction bases with no gene match: 8. The CDR3: CASSLADGGASSYEQYF. The DNA of the CDR3 is TGCGCCAGCAGCTTGGCGGACGGGGGGGCTAGCTCCTACGAGCAGTACTTC.

The chain couples TRBV30 to TRBJ1-2; D may be TRBD1 (5 bases). From germline, CDR1 is GTSNPN and CDR2 SVGIG (reference sequence). The CDR3 totals 13 residues. Trimming took 0 bases from V and 4 from J, leaving 9 bases between them. The CDR3 sequence is CAWSVGAVYGYTF. The CDR3 DNA reads TGTGCCTGGAGTGTAGGGGCCGTCTATGGCTACACCTTC.

The V call is TRBV14, the J call TRBJ1-3; TRBD1 matches at 12 bases. The V gene's germline CDR1 is SGHDN and CDR2 FVKESK. This CDR3 is 21 amino acids long. Unmatched junction bases numbered 13, after V lost 1 base and J lost 0 bases. The CDR3 region is CASSQGGPGTGGLSSGNTIYF. The DNA for the CDR3 is TGTGCCAGCAGCCAAGGAGGGCCCGGGACAGGGGGCCTTAGCTCTGGAAACACCATATATTTT.

In this sample, this clone turned up a few times. The chain joins TRBV6-9 to TRBJ1-1; D is unclear. Germline CDR1 is MNHGY and CDR2 is SVAAGI. This CDR3 is 13 amino acids long. Deletions cut 3 bases from V and 2 bases from J, with 7 bases between. The CDR3 DNA reads as TGTGCCAGCAGTTACGACTTTAACACTGAAGCTTTCTTT. This encodes CASSYDFNTEAFF.

The V and J genes are TRBV27 and TRBJ2-5; 7 bases align to TRBD1. The CDR3 consists of 16 residues. Looked up from germline, CDR1 is MNHEY and CDR2 is SMNVEV (reference sequence). V was clipped by 2 bases and J by 7 bases; unmatched bases: 13. The CDR3 DNA follows: TGTGCCAGCAGTTTACTAGGGGGCGACGGTGCGGGGACCCAGTACTTC. This encodes CASSLLGGDGAGTQYF.

This clone was detected a few times. This chain connects TRBV30 to TRBJ2-7; TRBD2 might be the D (5 bases). Germline V gene data show CDR1 as GTSNPN and CDR2 as SVGIG (reference sequence). The CDR3 consists of 13 residues. Deletions cut 6 bases from V and 6 bases from J, with 18 bases between. CDR3 protein: CACEITAASEQYF. The DNA for the CDR3 is TGTGCCTGCGAGATTACAGCGGCGAGCGAGCAGTACTTC.

The V gene is TRBV19, the J gene TRBJ1-6; D is undetermined. The CDR3 is 16 amino acids. The germline CDR1 and CDR2 sequences are LNHDA and SQIVND (reference sequence). V lost 6 bases, J lost 0 bases, and 12 bases lay in between. This CDR3 reads CASRDQFSSYNSPLHF. In DNA, the CDR3 is TGTGCCAGTAGAGATCAATTTAGCTCCTATAATTCACCCCTCCACTTT.

By its share, this clone is medium-sized. This sequence joins TRBV7-6 and TRBJ2-1; 9 bases align to TRBD2. Trimming at V came to 0 bases and at J to 4 bases, leaving 4 bases not matched to a gene. The germline CDR1 and CDR2 sequences are SGHVS and FNYEAQ. CDR3 length: 16 residues. The CDR3 DNA sequence: TGTGCCAGCAGCTTAGCACTGGCGGGGGGGTACAATGAGCAGTTCTTC. This translates into CASSLALAGGYNEQFF.

This clone was recorded only once. The chain carries TRBV6-6 and TRBJ1-2; D gene ambiguous. Germline V gene data show CDR1 as MNHNY and CDR2 as SVGAGI (reference sequence). The V gene lost 6 bases and the J gene lost 14 bases, with 19 bases spanning the gap. The CDR3 runs 12 residues. CDR3 nucleotides: TGTGCCAGCAGATACCCGGAGCCTGAAATGACCTTC. Translating it yields CASRYPEPEMTF.

This clone was found a few times. V usage is TRBV7-6 and J usage is TRBJ2-2; TRBD2 aligns across 16 bases. CDR1 SGHVS and CDR2 FNYEAQ come from the germline V gene. The CDR3 loop spans 19 amino acids. Trimming took 7 bases from V and 2 from J; bases not matched to a gene: 10. The CDR3 here is CASTPGTSGGGPNTGELFF. The CDR3 DNA is TGTGCCAGCACTCCCGGGACTAGCGGGGGGGGTCCTAACACCGGGGAGCTGTTTTTT.

V usage is TRBV7-8 and J usage is TRBJ2-1; 11 positions agree with TRBD2. V lost 2 bases and J lost 9; bases outside the gene matches: 6. CDR1 is SGHVS, CDR2 FQNEAQ, per germline. The CDR3 contains 15 residues. Here the CDR3 DNA reads TGTGCCAGCAGCTTATATAGCGGGGGGGTTCGTGAGCAGTTCTTC. Translated: CASSLYSGGVREQFF.

The chain joins TRBV5-1 to TRBJ2-3; 13 bases align to TRBD2. The CDR3 spans 17 residues. J gave up 2 bases and V 2 bases, and 5 bases lay outside the gene matches. Germline values: CDR1 SGHRS, CDR2 YFSETQ. The CDR3 sequence: CASSFWTSGGPTDTQYF. CDR3 nucleotide sequence: TGCGCCAGCAGCTTTTGGACTAGCGGGGGCCCCACAGATACGCAGTATTTT.

The CDR3 sequence: CASSPGLTGELFF. The CDR3 DNA follows: TGTGCCAGCAGCCCGGGACTAACCGGGGAGCTGTTTTTT. The V gene is TRBV4-2, the J gene TRBJ2-2, with TRBD2 matching 7 bases. CDR1 and CDR2 (germline): LGHNA, YNFKEQ. The length of the CDR3 is 13 residues. J gave up 5 bases and V 4 bases, and 1 base lay outside the gene matches.

This clone was observed a handful of times. This sequence joins TRBV6-5 and TRBJ1-1; D gene ambiguous. CDR3 length equals 14 residues. V shed 1 base and J shed 5 bases, with 11 bases lying between them. CDR1 is MNHEY and CDR2 is SVGAGI in the germline V gene. The CDR3 DNA sequence: TGTGCCAGCAGTTACTTTGAGGGTGGGACTGAAGCTTTCTTT. Its protein is CASSYFEGGTEAFF.

The chain joins TRBV7-9 to TRBJ2-3, with D possibly TRBD1 on 5 matching bases. V was pared by 3 bases and J by 2 bases, with 9 bases between. From germline, CDR1 is SEHNR and CDR2 FQNEAQ (reference sequence). The CDR3 length is 14 residues. In DNA, the CDR3 is TGTGCCAGCAGCTTTGACAGCGCCACAGATACGCAGTATTTT. Its translation is CASSFDSATDTQYF.

This clone was detected a few times. V usage is TRBV11-2 and J usage is TRBJ2-1; a weak D match, TRBD2 (7 bases). The length of the CDR3 is 15 residues. The V end was cut by 8 bases, the J end by 0 bases, with 14 bases between. Germline CDR1 reads SGHAT; CDR2 reads FQNNGV. CDR3 protein: CASWGGLSSYNEQFF. CDR3 nucleotides: TGTGCCAGCTGGGGGGGGCTTAGCTCCTACAATGAGCAGTTCTTC. The entire variable domain, with the rest obtained from reference TRBV11-2 and TRBJ2-1, is as follows: EAGVAQSPRYKIIEKRQSVAFWCNPISGHATLYWYQQILGQGPKLLIQFQNNGVVDDSQLPKDRFSAERLKGVDSTLKIQPAKLEDSAVYLCASWGGLSSYNEQFFGPGTRLTVL.

In this sample, this clone turned up a few times. The genes are TRBV12-5 and TRBJ1-1; D is perhaps TRBD1 (6 bases). This CDR3 has 16 residues. V lost 0 bases and J 0 bases, leaving 11 bases between the germline ends. Germline V CDR1 and CDR2: LGHNT, FRNRAP. The CDR3 loop is CASGLVQGLMNTEAFF. In DNA, the CDR3 is TGTGCTAGTGGTTTGGTACAGGGTTTAATGAACACTGAAGCTTTCTTT.

This chain uses TRBV6-1 with TRBJ2-7; possible D gene TRBD1, 5 bases. CDR3 length: 15 amino acids. V lost 3 bases to trimming and J lost 5 bases, with 17 bases between them. Germline V gene data show CDR1 as MNHNS and CDR2 as SASEGT. CDR3 in DNA: TGTGCCAGCAGTGACCGGACAAACGGCCGGGACGAGCAGTACTTC. Protein sequence: CASSDRTNGRDEQYF.

The chain has TRBV7-6 and TRBJ2-1, with 7 bases lining up with TRBD2. CDR1 is SGHVS, CDR2 FNYEAQ, per germline. The J segment lost 0 bases and the V segment lost 5 bases, leaving 4 bases of the junction unmatched. The CDR3 extends over 15 amino acids. The chain's CDR3 is CASSPSGVSYNEQFF. The CDR3, as DNA: TGTGCCAGCAGCCCGAGCGGGGTCTCCTACAATGAGCAGTTCTTC.